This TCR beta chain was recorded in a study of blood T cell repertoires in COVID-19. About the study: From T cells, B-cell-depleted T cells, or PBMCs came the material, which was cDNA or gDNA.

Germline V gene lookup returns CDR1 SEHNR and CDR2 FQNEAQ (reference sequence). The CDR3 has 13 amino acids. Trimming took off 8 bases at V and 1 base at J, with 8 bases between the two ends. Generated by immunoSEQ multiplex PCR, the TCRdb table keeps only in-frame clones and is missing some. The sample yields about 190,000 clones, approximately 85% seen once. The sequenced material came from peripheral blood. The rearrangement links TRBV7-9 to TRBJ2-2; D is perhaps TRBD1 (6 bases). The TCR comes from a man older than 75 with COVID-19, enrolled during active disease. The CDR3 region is CASEGVNTGELFF. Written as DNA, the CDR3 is TGTGCCAGCGAGGGGGTGAACACCGGGGAGCTGTTTTTT.